The 31 T cell receptor beta chains given below trace back to one sample, sequenced in a study of blood T cell repertoires in COVID-19. Generated by immunoSEQ multiplex PCR, the TCRdb table keeps only in-frame clones and is missing some. Counted here are around 75,000 clones, roughly four fifths occurring once; the ten biggest clones make up 13%. The source material was peripheral blood. The receptor source for this set is a man aged 50 or older with COVID-19, enrolled during active disease.

The chain combines TRBV12-3 or TRBV12-4 with TRBJ1-1; D call uncertain. Trimming cost V 1 base and J 8 bases, with 11 bases left between them. This CDR3 region has 13 residues. The CDR3 spells CASSLGGIREAFF. CDR3 nucleotides: TGTGCCAGCAGTTTAGGAGGGATTAGGGAAGCTTTCTTT.

V is TRBV19 and J is TRBJ2-6; TRBD2 aligns across 11 bases. V was clipped by 5 bases and J by 1 base; unmatched bases: 7. From germline, CDR1 is LNHDA and CDR2 SQIVND (reference sequence). The CDR3 has 18 residues. CDR3: CASSPLTSGTSGANVLTF. DNA of the CDR3: TGTGCCAGTAGTCCCCTGACTAGCGGGACATCTGGGGCCAACGTCCTGACTTTC.

The chain carries TRBV11-2 and TRBJ1-2; D remains ambiguous. The V gene lost 6 bases and the J gene lost 4 bases, with 21 bases spanning the gap. Germline V gene lookup returns CDR1 SGHAT and CDR2 FQNNGV. CDR3 length: 16 residues. The CDR3 sequence is CASRRVRSPEGYGYTF. The CDR3 nucleotides are TGTGCCAGCAGGAGGGTCAGGTCCCCCGAAGGCTATGGCTACACCTTC.

The chain joins TRBV5-1 to TRBJ2-2, with TRBD2 matching 8 bases. The CDR3 contains 16 residues. CDR1 and CDR2 from the germline V gene are SGHRS and YFSETQ. The V gene end was trimmed by 6 bases and the J gene end by 0 bases; junction bases not matched to a gene: 7. CDR3 sequence (DNA): TGCGCCAGCACCCCGGGAGGGACAACGAACACCGGGGAGCTGTTTTTT. Translating gives CASTPGGTTNTGELFF.

This clone was found once. This sequence joins TRBV30 and TRBJ1-1; D is perhaps TRBD1 (6 bases). Germline V lookup: CDR1 GTSNPN, CDR2 SVGIG (reference sequence). Deletions cut 4 bases from V and 4 bases from J, with 16 bases between. This CDR3 has 14 residues. In nucleotides, the CDR3 is TGTGCCTGGACACCCGTGGGGGCGGGCACTGAAGCTTTCTTT. Amino acid sequence: CAWTPVGAGTEAFF.

V and J are TRBV27 and TRBJ1-1; tentatively, D is TRBD1 (5 bases). V was pared by 1 base and J by 1 base, with 13 bases between. Germline values: CDR1 MNHEY, CDR2 SMNVEV (reference sequence). This CDR3 region has 16 residues. The CDR3 is CASSLLGGHQNTEAFF. DNA for the CDR3: TGTGCCAGCAGTTTATTGGGTGGACACCAGAACACTGAAGCTTTCTTT.

The V gene is TRBV3-1 (or the pseudogene TRBV3-2), the J gene TRBJ1-2; D gene ambiguous. Trimming shortened V by 0 bases and J by 7 bases, and 15 bases separated the two germline ends. This CDR3 spans 15 amino acids. The germline V gene encodes CDR1 LGHDT and CDR2 YNNKEL (reference sequence). The CDR3 DNA sequence: TGTGCCAGCAGCCAAGATACCACCGCCCTCGGTGGCTACACCTTC. As protein: CASSQDTTALGGYTF.

This chain links TRBV6-1 with TRBJ2-1; 14 positions agree with TRBD2. The V gene's germline CDR1 is MNHNS and CDR2 SASEGT. The trim removed 3 bases at V and 0 bases at J, leaving 1 base unmatched. This CDR3 is 17 amino acids long. The CDR3 DNA is TGTGCCAGCAGTGAGGGACTAGCGGGGGACTCCTACAATGAGCAGTTCTTC. As protein: CASSEGLAGDSYNEQFF.

The chain is built from TRBV11-2 and TRBJ2-1; possibly TRBD1 for D (6 bases). The V gene lost 3 bases and the J gene lost 6 bases, with 12 bases spanning the gap. Germline V gives CDR1 SGHAT, CDR2 FQNNGV. The CDR3 totals 14 residues. CDR3 bases: TGTGCCAGCAGCTTCCAACAGGGCCCCAATGAGCAGTTCTTC. It yields the protein CASSFQQGPNEQFF.

The chain is built from TRBV4-1 and TRBJ1-2, with TRBD1 as a possible D gene (5 bases). The CDR3 has 14 amino acids. The ends were cut back, 7 bases at V and 7 bases at J, with 19 bases in the middle. CDR1 is MGHRA and CDR2 is YSYEKL in the germline V gene. The CDR3 coding sequence is TGCGCCAGCAACCGGGACTCAAGGATGGGTGGCTACACCTTC. It codes for CASNRDSRMGGYTF.

Only a few counts were recorded for this clone. The chain combines TRBV7-9 with TRBJ1-2; D is possibly TRBD1 (6 bases). Trimming cost V 5 bases and J 4 bases, with 11 bases left between them. The CDR3 runs to 13 residues. Germline values: CDR1 SEHNR, CDR2 FQNEAQ (reference sequence). The CDR3 nucleotides are TGTGCCAGCAGCCCGGACAGACCCTATGGCTACACCTTC. Encoded protein: CASSPDRPYGYTF.

The chain couples TRBV4-2 to TRBJ2-3; 7 bases fit TRBD2. V lost 0 bases, J lost 12 bases, and 9 bases stayed unmatched. This CDR3 has 14 residues. Germline V lookup: CDR1 LGHNA, CDR2 YNFKEQ. CDR3 sequence: CASSQEPTSSPQYF. DNA of the CDR3: TGTGCCAGCAGCCAAGAGCCGACTAGCTCCCCCCAGTATTTT.

The rearrangement joins TRBV18 to TRBJ1-2, with unresolved D. This CDR3 has 14 residues. Trimming shortened V by 6 bases and J by 3 bases, and 14 bases separated the two germline ends. CDR1 is KGHSH, CDR2 LQKENI, per germline. For the CDR3, the DNA is TGTGCCAGCTCTCCCTCTAGCAGGCACTATGGCTACACCTTC. Protein sequence: CASSPSSRHYGYTF.

The rearrangement joins TRBV6-6 to TRBJ2-7; D is perhaps TRBD2 (5 bases). The germline gives CDR1 MNHNY, CDR2 SVGAGI (reference sequence). Trimming shortened V by 2 bases and J by 2 bases, and 10 bases separated the two germline ends. This CDR3 contains 14 residues. The CDR3 reads CASSYRRAAYEQYF. In nucleotides, the CDR3 is TGTGCCAGCAGTTACCGGCGGGCGGCCTACGAGCAGTACTTC.

The rearrangement links TRBV4-1 to TRBJ2-7; D not certain. Germline CDR1 and CDR2: MGHRA and YSYEKL. V dropped 1 base and J dropped 0 bases, with 10 bases sitting between them. The CDR3 runs 15 residues. This CDR3 is CASSQGASLSYEQYF. The DNA for the CDR3 is TGCGCCAGCAGCCAAGGGGCCAGCCTCTCCTACGAGCAGTACTTC.

CDR3 protein: CASSPGTGGYEQYF. CDR3 DNA: TGTGCCAGCAGTCCCGGGACAGGGGGGTACGAGCAGTACTTC. The V and J genes are TRBV27 and TRBJ2-7; 11 nucleotides agree with TRBD1. Germline V lookup: CDR1 MNHEY, CDR2 SMNVEV (reference sequence). The CDR3 length is 14 residues. Trimming removed 5 bases from V and 4 bases from J; junction bases left unmatched: 4.

The V and J genes are TRBV11-1 and TRBJ2-5; TRBD2 is a possible D gene (5 bases). Germline V CDR1 and CDR2: SGHAT, FQDESV (reference sequence). The germline V and J ends were trimmed by 3 bases and 5 bases, with 10 bases remaining between them. The CDR3 sequence is 13 residues long. CDR3 DNA: TGTGCCAGCAGCTTGGTTGGGGAGGAGACCCAGTACTTC. Its translation is CASSLVGEETQYF.

The chain couples TRBV6-5 to TRBJ2-7; 10 bases line up with TRBD1. The CDR3 spans 14 residues. With V trimmed by 6 bases and J by 2 bases, 4 bases remained unmatched. Germline CDR1 reads MNHEY; CDR2 reads SVGAGI. The CDR3 region is CASSPDRGTYEQYF. The CDR3 nucleotides are TGTGCCAGCAGCCCGGACAGGGGGACCTACGAGCAGTACTTC.

The chain combines TRBV10-3 with TRBJ2-7; 9 bases are a match to TRBD2. Germline CDR1 ENHRY, CDR2 SYGVKD. The CDR3 totals 13 residues. V was pared by 10 bases and J by 3 bases, with 7 bases of the junction left unmatched. CDR3 DNA: TGTGCCACCTACTCAGCGGGGGGCTACGAGCAGTACTTC. The encoded protein is CATYSAGGYEQYF.

This chain connects TRBV6-5 to TRBJ2-2, with D perhaps matching TRBD1 (5 bases). CDR3 length: 16 residues. Looked up from germline, CDR1 is MNHEY and CDR2 is SVGAGI. V was cut by 4 bases and J by 6 bases, with 18 bases left in between. The CDR3, as DNA: TGTGCCAGCAGTTTCACCTTTCAGGGTTCCCCCGGGGAGCTGTTTTTT. Its protein product is CASSFTFQGSPGELFF.

V usage is TRBV5-1 and J usage is TRBJ2-7; the match to TRBD1 covers 9 bases. V was clipped by 1 base and J by 4 bases; unmatched bases: 12. The CDR3 sequence is 17 residues long. Germline-derived CDR1 and CDR2 are SGHRS and YFSETQ. In nucleotides, the CDR3 is TGCGCCAGCAGCTTGCAGCCGCCGGGACAGGGACCTTACGAGCAGTACTTC. Its protein is CASSLQPPGQGPYEQYF.

This clone was counted many times. The chain carries TRBV5-4 and TRBJ2-1; perhaps TRBD1 as D (6 bases). Germline V CDR1 and CDR2: SGHNT, YYREEE (reference sequence). The CDR3 runs 14 residues. Trimming stripped 3 bases from V and 7 bases from J, with 14 bases between. The CDR3 spells CASSSKQGGNEQFF. The CDR3 DNA is TGTGCCAGCAGCTCAAAACAGGGTGGAAATGAGCAGTTCTTC.

The rearrangement uses TRBV5-1 and TRBJ1-6, with D tentatively TRBD1 (5 bases). With 0 bases removed from V and 7 bases from J, the gap between germline ends came to 17 bases. This CDR3 contains 17 residues. The germline CDR1 and CDR2 sequences are SGHRS and YFSETQ. CDR3: CASSLAWAKGMNSPLHF. The CDR3, as DNA: TGCGCCAGCAGCTTGGCATGGGCCAAGGGGATGAATTCACCCCTCCACTTT.

This clone showed up just once. The genes are TRBV5-1 and TRBJ2-3; D is uncertain. The germline V gene encodes CDR1 SGHRS and CDR2 YFSETQ. The CDR3 loop spans 15 amino acids. V lost 0 bases and J 5 bases, leaving 13 bases between the germline ends. The CDR3 is CASSLAGSHGDTQYF. In DNA form, the CDR3 reads TGCGCCAGCAGCTTGGCTGGTTCGCACGGAGATACGCAGTATTTT.

The rearrangement joins TRBV7-9 to TRBJ2-5; 7 bases agree with TRBD2. Germline CDR1 reads SEHNR; CDR2 reads FQNEAQ (reference sequence). The trim removed 5 bases at V and 0 bases at J, leaving 12 bases unmatched. The length of the CDR3 is 17 residues. CDR3 residues: CASSISPLGGYQETQYF. The CDR3 DNA follows: TGTGCCAGCAGCATCTCCCCTCTCGGGGGGTACCAAGAGACCCAGTACTTC.

The chain recombines TRBV19 with TRBJ1-1, with no clear D. V was cut by 3 bases and J by 3 bases, with 11 bases left in between. CDR1 is LNHDA and CDR2 is SQIVND in the germline V gene (reference sequence). The CDR3 extends over 14 amino acids. CDR3 in amino acids: CASSILGSHTEAFF. The CDR3 DNA sequence: TGTGCCAGTAGTATCTTGGGGAGTCACACTGAAGCTTTCTTT.

The V call is TRBV7-2, the J call TRBJ2-5; 9 nucleotides align to TRBD2. The V segment lost 4 bases and the J segment 4 bases; nucleotides outside the gene matches: 7. In germline, CDR1 is SGHTA, CDR2 FQGNSA. This CDR3 region has 15 residues. The CDR3 sequence is CASSSNSGGRETQYF. DNA for the CDR3: TGTGCCAGCAGCTCGAATAGCGGGGGAAGAGAGACCCAGTACTTC.

V usage is TRBV3-1 (or the pseudogene TRBV3-2) and J usage is TRBJ2-5; the D gene is possibly TRBD2 (7 bases). The V gene lost 0 bases and the J gene lost 0 bases, with 11 bases spanning the gap. Germline lookup yields CDR1 LGHDT and CDR2 YNNKEL (reference sequence). The CDR3 has 16 amino acids. CDR3 coding DNA: TGTGCCAGCAGCCAAGAGGCGGGGGCCTACCAAGAGACCCAGTACTTC. It encodes CASSQEAGAYQETQYF.

This rearrangement joins TRBV5-4 to TRBJ1-4; D call uncertain. V lost 1 base, J lost 1 base, and 17 bases lay in between. The germline V gene has CDR1 SGHNT and CDR2 YYREEE (reference sequence). This CDR3 is built from 18 residues. CDR3 DNA sequence: TGTGCCAGCAGCTTGAAGTCGGGTCGAGTGGGAACTAATGAAAAACTGTTTTTT. Its translation is CASSLKSGRVGTNEKLFF.

The chain links TRBV12-3 or TRBV12-4 to TRBJ2-7; tentative D call: TRBD1 (5 bases). There are 13 residues in the CDR3. Trimming stripped 3 bases from V and 4 bases from J, with 10 bases between. The CDR3 loop reads CASSFFGQYEQYF. The CDR3 DNA sequence: TGTGCCAGCAGTTTCTTCGGACAATACGAGCAGTACTTC.

V and J are TRBV2 and TRBJ1-1; TRBD1 might be the D (5 bases). The CDR3 covers 14 residues. The V gene's germline CDR1 is SNHLY and CDR2 FYNNEI. V was trimmed by 4 bases and J by 4 bases, leaving 13 bases between them. The CDR3 spells CASSAQGGSTEAFF. The CDR3 nucleotides read TGTGCCAGCAGTGCCCAGGGAGGTTCCACTGAAGCTTTCTTT. Filled out from reference TRBV2 and TRBJ1-1, the complete variable domain reads EPEVTQTPSHQVTQMGQEVILRCVPISNHLYFYWYRQILGQKVEFLVSFYNNEISEKSEIFDDQFSVERPDGSNFTLKIRSTKLEDSAMYFCASSAQGGSTEAFFGQGTRLTVV.